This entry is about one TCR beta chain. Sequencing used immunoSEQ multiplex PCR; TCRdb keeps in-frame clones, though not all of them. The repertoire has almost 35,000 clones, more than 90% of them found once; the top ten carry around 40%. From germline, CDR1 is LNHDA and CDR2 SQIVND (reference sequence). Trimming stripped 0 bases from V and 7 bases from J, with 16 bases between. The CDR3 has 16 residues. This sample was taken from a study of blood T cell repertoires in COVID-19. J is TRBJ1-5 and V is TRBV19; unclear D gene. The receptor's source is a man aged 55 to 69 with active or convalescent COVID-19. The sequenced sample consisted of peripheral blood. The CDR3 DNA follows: TGTGCCAGTAGTATAGATCTCAGGTCGCTTCACCAGCCCCAGCATTTT. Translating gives CASSIDLRSLHQPQHF.